This T cell receptor beta chain was observed in a study of T-cell reconstitution after alpha-beta-depleted transplantation in children (dated by TCRdb to about 2016). Concerning the study at large: Using TCR repertoire profiling, the study followed T-cell immune reconstitution in a quantitative way in children after TCRalphabeta/CD19-depleted allogeneic hematopoietic cell transplantation. What the study reported, not specific to this receptor: In some patients, high TCRbeta diversity at day 60 was attributed to recipient T cells and intrathymic progenitors that had survived conditioning. Apparently early alphabetaT-cell count recovery about two months after transplant reportedly relied on only several hundred rapidly expanded clones derived from non-depleted graft cells. The frequencies of hyperexpanded clones fell over the following months, and after one year, T-cell counts and TCRbeta diversity were mostly attributed to newly produced T cells.

This clonotype has ten or more counts. Its antigen is still unknown. Base quality data are lacking; no much larger clone is found one base away. What this sample's treatment or condition label stands for: allogeneic hematopoietic cell transplantation with graft depleted of TCRalphabeta T cells and CD19 B cells. Transplant recipients were children who received TCRalphabeta/CD19-depleted allogeneic hematopoietic cell grafts. The germline V gene provides CDR1 SGHRS and CDR2 YFSETQ. From the cysteine through the phenylalanine, the CDR3 covers 14 amino acids. The retained sequence is limited to the CDR3, 42 bases, with the frame set at the first base. Trimming takes 0 bases from V and 3 bases from J, and the germline ends sit 10 bases apart. Library creation used PCR. The instrument given in TCRdb is Illumina HiSeq 2500. TCR library preparation used molecular barcoding, with unique molecular identifiers applied to normalize quantification of the TCRbeta repertoire. The public reads were reprocessed in TCRdb via fastp at Q25 and MiXCR, keeping in-frame beta chains. A single entry per CDR3 protein holds the most common genes and DNA from its merged rows. Within this sample are around 190,000 distinct CDR3 sequences, with about 7% of them counted one time only. The ten top clones hold approximately 5.7% of the sample.

Sequencing was performed on PBMCs, taken before TCRalphabeta/CD19-depleted stem cell transplant. This chain is built from TRBV5-1 and TRBJ2-7, with the D segment identity uncertain. This TCR was recovered from a boy aged 2 to 10 with acute lymphoblastic leukemia, due to receive a stem cell transplant. The CDR3 has the sequence CASSLGREVYEQYF. DNA sequence: TGCGCCAGCAGCTTGGGTAGGGAAGTCTACGAGCAGTACTTC.